This T cell receptor beta chain was sequenced during a study of blood T cell repertoires in COVID-19. At the level of the study: Collection of acute and convalescent COVID-19 samples took place in the United States, Italy and Spain. From T cells, B-cell-depleted T cells, or PBMCs came the material, which was cDNA or gDNA.

Per the original methods: Amplification from reference gene primers served as the basis for estimated nucleated cell counts. Measured with immunoSEQ multiplex PCR; TCRdb has only the in-frame clones, and not every one. Clone size and the V and J calls come from that table; the DNA yielded D and trimming. The table has 200,000 to 250,000 clones, 84% seen once. The CDR3 has 15 residues. V gave up 2 bases and J gave up 4 bases, with 14 bases separating them. Germline loops: CDR1 MNHEY, CDR2 SVGAGI. This clone has just a few counts. Sequences were obtained from peripheral blood. This rearrangement joins TRBV6-5 to TRBJ1-1; D is possibly TRBD1 (6 bases). The source is a woman in her twenties or thirties who had recovered from COVID-19. The CDR3: CASSYPNGGSTEAFF. CDR3 DNA: TGTGCCAGCAGTTACCCGAATGGGGGCTCCACTGAAGCTTTCTTT.